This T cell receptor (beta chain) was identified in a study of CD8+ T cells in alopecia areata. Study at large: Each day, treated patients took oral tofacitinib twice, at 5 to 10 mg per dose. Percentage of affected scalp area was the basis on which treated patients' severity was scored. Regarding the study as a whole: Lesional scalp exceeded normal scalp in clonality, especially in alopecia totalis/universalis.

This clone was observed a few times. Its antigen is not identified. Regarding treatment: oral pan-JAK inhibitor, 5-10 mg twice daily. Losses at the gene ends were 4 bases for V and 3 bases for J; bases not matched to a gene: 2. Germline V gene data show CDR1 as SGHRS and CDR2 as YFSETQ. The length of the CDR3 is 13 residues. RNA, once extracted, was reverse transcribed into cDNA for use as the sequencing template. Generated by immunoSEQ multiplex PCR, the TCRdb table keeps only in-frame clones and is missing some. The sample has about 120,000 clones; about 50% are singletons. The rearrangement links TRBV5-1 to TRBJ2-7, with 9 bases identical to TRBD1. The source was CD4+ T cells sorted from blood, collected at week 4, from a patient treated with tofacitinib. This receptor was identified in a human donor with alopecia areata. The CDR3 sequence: CASSRDRDYEQYF. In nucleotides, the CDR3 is TGCGCCAGCAGCCGGGACAGGGACTACGAGCAGTACTTC.